This note documents a single T cell receptor (beta chain) sequence. The antigen remains undetermined. For the second PCR, which ran for roughly 6 to 11 cycles, a sample-barcoded 5' primer and a J-beta primer mix were used. One entry per CDR3 protein, called by TCRdb with MiXCR from the 5' RACE reads. The sample records roughly 550,000 distinct CDR3 sequences, about 25% being singletons. The CDR3 runs to 15 residues. V lost 4 bases and J 5 bases, leaving 19 bases between the germline ends. Germline V gene data show CDR1 as SGDLS and CDR2 as YYNGEE. These data belong to a study of blood T cells in healthy people across ages. Findings and limits, study-wide: It was found that TCR beta diversity correlated strongly with the percentage of naive T cells. While age rose, TCR beta diversity per million T cells dropped in a roughly linear way.

The same sample was also studied in work on T cells of mothers and their children. That work contributes: Each child gave about 3 million TCR beta CDR3 reads (each mother, over 10 million).

The sequenced sample consisted of blood. The chain recombines TRBV9 with TRBJ2-7; possibly TRBD2 for D (6 bases). This receptor was obtained from a boy aged 5 to 17 in good health. CDR3 residues: CASSRGPGDPNEQYF. CDR3 DNA sequence: TGTGCCAGCAGCAGGGGTCCGGGAGATCCCAACGAGCAGTACTTC. The variable domain in full, with the rest retrieved from reference TRBV9 and TRBJ2-7, is DSGVTQTPKHLITATGQRVTLRCSPRSGDLSVYWYQQSLDQGLQFLIQYYNGEERAKGNILERFSAQQFPDLHSELNLSSLELGDSALYFCASSRGPGDPNEQYFGPGTRLTVT.